This TCR beta chain is drawn from a study of response to subunit inactivated influenza vaccine. Concerning this clonotype: The antigen remains undetermined.

Study observations and caveats: New T cells are recruited in small numbers by each seasonal influenza vaccination, according to the authors' suggestion.

MiXCR, applied by TCRdb to the RT-PCR reads, yields one record per CDR3 protein. The sample records 300,000 to 350,000 distinct CDR3 sequences, 21% being singletons. The sequence was obtained from a man aged 50 to 69 who received an inactivated influenza vaccine. This specimen consisted of PBMCs from blood, obtained less than 22 months after vaccination.

The CDR3 DNA follows: TGTGCCATCAGTGACGGACTAGCGGGAGCCCAAGAGACCCAGTACTTC. Translation gives CAISDGLAGAQETQYF. This rearrangement joins TRBV10-3 to TRBJ2-5; 13 nucleotides line up with TRBD2. The CDR3 spans 16 residues. V lost 3 bases and J lost 1; bases outside the gene matches: 2. Germline V gives CDR1 ENHRY, CDR2 SYGVKD.